This TCR beta chain comes out of a study of CD8 T cells in ankylosing spondylitis. Study findings and constraints: In ankylosing spondylitis blood, a motif of seven to nine highly homologous TCR beta variants appeared characteristic.

The CDR3 runs to 13 residues. Germline loops: CDR1 SNHLY, CDR2 FYNNEI. V dropped 2 bases and J dropped 0 bases, with 4 bases sitting between them. Comment on this clonotype: What it binds is not known.

TCRdb reprocessed the 5' RACE reads via MiXCR and lists one record per CDR3 protein. The sample records hundreds of thousands of distinct CDR3 sequences, roughly 12% being singletons. Material: blood, either unsorted or a sorted T cell fraction (not recorded which). This TCR derives from a male donor with ankylosing spondylitis. The chain joins TRBV2 to TRBJ2-5; D ambiguous. The DNA for the CDR3 is TGTGCCAGCAGTGAAAGGCACCAAGAGACCCAGTACTTC. Residues: CASSERHQETQYF. Using reference TRBV2 and TRBJ2-5 for the parts outside the CDR3, the full variable domain is EPEVTQTPSHQVTQMGQEVILRCVPISNHLYFYWYRQILGQKVEFLVSFYNNEISEKSEIFDDQFSVERPDGSNFTLKIRSTKLEDSAMYFCASSERHQETQYFGPGTRLLVL.